The 19 T cell receptor beta chains given below trace back to one sample, sequenced in a study of blood T cell repertoires in COVID-19 (dated by TCRdb to the early 2020s). The method was the immunoSEQ multiplex PCR assay. The source is immuneACCESS, and TCRdb retained only in-frame sequences with V and J called. Part of the clones is not carried over; for the studies checked, unresolved V genes explain less than half of this, and the remainder is unexplained. This sample has some 270,000 clones in its table, and more than 75% of those were observed once. Around 9% of the sample is taken by the ten largest. Sequencing was done on a sample of peripheral blood. All receptors derive from a man in his forties with active or convalescent COVID-19.

This rearrangement joins TRBV27 to TRBJ1-5, with a possible D match to TRBD1 (6 bases). The V gene's germline CDR1 is MNHEY and CDR2 SMNVEV (reference sequence). This CDR3 has 14 residues. The V end was cut by 6 bases, the J end by 1 base, with 10 bases between. This chain's CDR3 is CASSRGGSNQPQHF. CDR3 coding DNA: TGTGCCAGCAGCAGGGGTGGGAGCAATCAGCCCCAGCATTTT.

Points on this clone: Other DNA sequences in the sample encode the same CDR3. The chain carries TRBV24-1 and TRBJ2-1, with 8 bases identical to TRBD2. The CDR3 loop spans 17 amino acids. Germline V gives CDR1 KGHDR, CDR2 SFDVKD. The ends lost 0 bases at V and 8 bases at J; junction bases unmatched: 11. The CDR3 protein is CATSDLRLAGLGDEQFF. CDR3 DNA: TGTGCCACCAGTGATTTGAGGCTAGCGGGCTTAGGTGATGAGCAGTTCTTC.

The chain is built from TRBV5-4 and TRBJ2-5, with D perhaps matching TRBD1 (6 bases). CDR3 length: 14 residues. Trimming took 4 bases from V and 7 from J, leaving 17 bases between them. Germline V gene lookup returns CDR1 SGHNT and CDR2 YYREEE (reference sequence). The CDR3 protein is CASSPQGIGGTQYF. The DNA for the CDR3 is TGTGCCAGCAGCCCACAGGGAATTGGTGGGACCCAGTACTTC.

This chain links TRBV7-9 with TRBJ2-7; D is unclear. Germline values: CDR1 SEHNR, CDR2 FQNEAQ (reference sequence). The CDR3 sequence is 11 residues long. Trimming took 5 bases from V and 4 from J, leaving 6 bases between them. This CDR3 reads CASSPQYEQYF. In DNA form, the CDR3 reads TGTGCCAGCAGCCCCCAGTACGAGCAGTACTTC.

V usage is TRBV30 and J usage is TRBJ1-4, with 7 positions matching TRBD1. CDR1 is GTSNPN and CDR2 is SVGIG in the germline V gene (reference sequence). The length of the CDR3 is 14 residues. V trimming: 6 bases; J trimming: 8 bases; junction bases outside the gene matches: 12. CDR3 sequence reads: CACPPRAGGEKLFF. DNA for the CDR3: TGTGCCTGCCCCCCCAGAGCAGGGGGGGAAAAACTGTTTTTT.

The J gene is TRBJ1-5, the V gene TRBV7-8; 7 bases agree with TRBD1. Germline values: CDR1 SGHVS, CDR2 FQNEAQ. The CDR3 spans 16 residues. After removal of 5 bases from V and 0 bases from J, the junction contained 7 bases not matched to a gene. CDR3 coding DNA: TGTGCCAGCAGCCGTACGACAGGGAATAGCAATCAGCCCCAGCATTTT. This gives the protein CASSRTTGNSNQPQHF.

In this sample, this clone turned up once. V and J are TRBV19 and TRBJ2-6; TRBD1 agrees at 8 bases. Trimming at V came to 7 bases and at J to 0 bases, leaving 8 bases not matched to a gene. The germline CDR1 and CDR2 sequences are LNHDA and SQIVND (reference sequence). This CDR3 region has 17 residues. The CDR3 here is CASMVGQAHSGANVLTF. The CDR3 DNA is TGTGCCAGTATGGTGGGACAGGCGCACTCTGGGGCCAACGTCCTGACTTTC.

The V and J genes are TRBV7-2 and TRBJ1-3; 9 bases align to TRBD1. Trimming at V came to 5 bases and at J to 2 bases, leaving 7 bases not matched to a gene. The CDR3 spans 16 residues. Germline lookup yields CDR1 SGHTA and CDR2 FQGNSA. CDR3 amino acids: CASSLLQGATGNTIYF. The CDR3 bases are TGTGCCAGCAGCCTCCTACAGGGGGCTACTGGAAACACCATATATTTT.

This clone was recorded once. Its ends do not fully match the called genes, so a read error is possible. The chain recombines TRBV30 with TRBJ2-5; 15 nucleotides align to TRBD2. CDR1 GTSNPN and CDR2 SVGIG come from the germline V gene (reference sequence). This CDR3 has 14 residues. For the CDR3, the DNA is TGTGCCCGGAGGACTAGCGGGGGGGGTACGACCCAGTACTTC. It is translated as CARRTSGGGTTQYF. Drawing the rest from reference TRBV30 and TRBJ2-5, the complete variable domain is SQTIHQWPATLVQPVGSPLSLECTVEGTSNPNLYWYRQAAGRGLQLLFYSVGIGQISSEVPQNLSASRPQDRQFILSSKKLLLSDSGFYLCARRTSGGGTTQYFGPGTRLLVL.

The chain employs TRBV3-1 (or the pseudogene TRBV3-2) and TRBJ1-6; no reliable D call. The germline V gene has CDR1 LGHDT and CDR2 YNNKEL (reference sequence). The CDR3 length is 16 residues. Trimming removed 0 bases from V and 6 bases from J, with 12 bases in between. As DNA, the CDR3 is TGTGCCAGCAGCCAAGATGCGGAGGTTAGTAATTCACCCCTCCACTTT. The encoded protein is CASSQDAEVSNSPLHF.

The chain has TRBV12-3 or TRBV12-4 and TRBJ2-1, with no clear D. Deletions cut 3 bases from V and 7 bases from J, with 7 bases between. The CDR3 length is 12 residues. The CDR3 bases are TGTGCCAGCAGTTTTCGAGTTAATGAGCAGTTCTTC. The encoded protein is CASSFRVNEQFF.

The J gene is TRBJ2-3, the V gene TRBV6-1; the D is unclear. Trimming cost V 5 bases and J 10 bases, with 10 bases left between them. The CDR3 runs to 11 residues. Per the germline V gene, CDR1 is MNHNS and CDR2 is SASEGT. The CDR3 reads CASSSAIAQYF. The CDR3 DNA sequence: TGTGCCAGCAGTTCCGCCATAGCGCAGTATTTT.

The gene calls are TRBV7-9 and TRBJ1-1; 10 positions agree with TRBD1. V trimming: 4 bases; J trimming: 5 bases; junction bases outside the gene matches: 13. CDR3 size: 17 residues. CDR1 is SEHNR and CDR2 is FQNEAQ in the germline V gene (reference sequence). CDR3 sequence (DNA): TGTGCCAGCAGCTCGCGGGGACAGGGGACAATGTGGACTGAAGCTTTCTTT. Protein product: CASSSRGQGTMWTEAFF.

Comments on this clone: An end of the junction does not agree with germline; a read error may underlie this. This chain connects TRBV6-5 to TRBJ1-5, with D possibly TRBD1 on 6 matching bases. CDR3 length equals 15 residues. Germline lookup yields CDR1 MNHEY and CDR2 SVGAGI. CDR3 coding DNA: TGTGCCAGTAGTTATGGGGGGGGCCCCGGTCAGCCCCAGCATTTT. Encoded protein: CASSYGGGPGQPQHF.

V and J are TRBV6-4 and TRBJ2-1; a weak D match, TRBD2 (6 bases). The CDR3 length is 13 residues. CDR1 is MRHNA, CDR2 SNTAGT, per germline. The ends were cut back, 3 bases at V and 9 bases at J, with 12 bases in the middle. This CDR3 is CASSDTRESEQFF. CDR3 in DNA: TGTGCCAGCAGTGATACACGGGAGAGTGAGCAGTTCTTC.

The chain joins TRBV7-3 to TRBJ2-1; 7 bases line up with TRBD2. The V gene end was trimmed by 5 bases and the J gene end by 7 bases; junction bases not matched to a gene: 8. The CDR3 sequence is 14 residues long. CDR1 SGHTA and CDR2 FQGTGA come from the germline V gene. The CDR3 loop is CASSPQGGANEQFF. The DNA of the CDR3 is TGTGCCAGCAGCCCCCAGGGAGGGGCTAATGAGCAGTTCTTC.

This chain connects TRBV7-6 to TRBJ2-5, with 10 bases aligning to TRBD1. The CDR3 has 15 amino acids. V lost 4 bases and J lost 1; bases outside the gene matches: 3. Looked up from germline, CDR1 is SGHVS and CDR2 is FNYEAQ. CDR3 DNA sequence: TGTGCCAGCAGCTGGGGGACAGGGGCCCAAGAGACCCAGTACTTC. As protein: CASSWGTGAQETQYF.

For the CDR3, the DNA is TGTGCCAGCAGTTACTCAACTAGCGGGACATACAATGAGCAGTTCTTC. Translating gives CASSYSTSGTYNEQFF. The chain couples TRBV6-5 to TRBJ2-1; 10 bases align to TRBD2. Germline CDR1 and CDR2: MNHEY and SVGAGI. Trimming at V came to 0 bases and at J to 4 bases, leaving 3 bases not matched to a gene. The CDR3 totals 16 residues.

V usage is TRBV11-2 and J usage is TRBJ2-7; the match to TRBD2 covers 7 bases. Unmatched junction bases numbered 8, after V lost 1 base and J lost 5 bases. Germline-derived CDR1 and CDR2 are SGHAT and FQNNGV. The CDR3 contains 15 residues. CDR3 nucleotides: TGTGCCAGCAGCTTAGTTTCCGGGGGGAGGAACGAGCAGTACTTC. Protein product: CASSLVSGGRNEQYF.